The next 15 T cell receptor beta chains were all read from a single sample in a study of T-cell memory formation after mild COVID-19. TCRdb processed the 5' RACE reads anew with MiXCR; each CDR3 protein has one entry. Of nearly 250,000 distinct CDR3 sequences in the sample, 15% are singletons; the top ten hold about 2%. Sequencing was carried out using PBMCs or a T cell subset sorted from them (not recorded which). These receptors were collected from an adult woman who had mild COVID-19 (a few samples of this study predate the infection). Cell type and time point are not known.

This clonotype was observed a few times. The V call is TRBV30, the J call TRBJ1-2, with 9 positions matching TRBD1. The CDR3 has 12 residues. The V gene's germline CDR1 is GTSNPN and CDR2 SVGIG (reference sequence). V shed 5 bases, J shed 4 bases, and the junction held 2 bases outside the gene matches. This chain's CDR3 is CAWVTGGYGYTF. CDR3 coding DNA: TGTGCCTGGGTGACAGGGGGCTATGGCTACACCTTC.

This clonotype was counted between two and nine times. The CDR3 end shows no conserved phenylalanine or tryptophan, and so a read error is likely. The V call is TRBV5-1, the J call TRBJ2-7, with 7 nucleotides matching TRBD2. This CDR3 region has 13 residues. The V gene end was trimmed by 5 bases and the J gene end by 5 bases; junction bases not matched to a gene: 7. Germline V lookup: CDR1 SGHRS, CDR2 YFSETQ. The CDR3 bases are TGCGCCAGCAGTTCCGGGGGGACCAACGAGCAGTACTTA. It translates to CASSSGGTNEQYL.

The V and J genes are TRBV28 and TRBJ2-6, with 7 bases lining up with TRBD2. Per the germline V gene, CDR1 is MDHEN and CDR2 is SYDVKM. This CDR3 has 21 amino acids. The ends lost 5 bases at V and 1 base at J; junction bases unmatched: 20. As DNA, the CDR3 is TGTGCCAGCAGTCTTGATGACCGGGAGGCAGGATTGACTTCTGGGGCCAACGTCCTGACTTTC. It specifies CASSLDDREAGLTSGANVLTF.

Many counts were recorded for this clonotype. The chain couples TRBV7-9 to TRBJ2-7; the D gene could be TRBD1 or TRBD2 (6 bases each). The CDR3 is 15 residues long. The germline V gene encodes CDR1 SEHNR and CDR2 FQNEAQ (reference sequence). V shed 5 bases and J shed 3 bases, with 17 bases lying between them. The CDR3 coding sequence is TGTGCCAGCAGCGGGGGGCCGGGCGTCCTCTACGAGCAGTACTTC. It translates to CASSGGPGVLYEQYF.

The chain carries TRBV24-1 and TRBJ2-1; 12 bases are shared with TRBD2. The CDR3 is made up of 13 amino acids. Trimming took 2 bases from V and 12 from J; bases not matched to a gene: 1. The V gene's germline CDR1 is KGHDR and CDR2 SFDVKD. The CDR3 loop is CATSDWTSGMQFF. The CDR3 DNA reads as TGTGCCACCAGTGATTGGACTAGCGGGATGCAGTTCTTC.

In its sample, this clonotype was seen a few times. The CDR3: CASSFRERSYNEQFF. CDR3 DNA sequence: TGTGCCAGTAGTTTCCGGGAGAGGTCCTACAATGAGCAGTTCTTC. The chain recombines TRBV19 with TRBJ2-1, with D tentatively TRBD2 (6 bases). Germline V gives CDR1 LNHDA, CDR2 SQIVND (reference sequence). V shed 5 bases and J shed 1 base, with 12 bases lying between them. CDR3 length: 15 residues.

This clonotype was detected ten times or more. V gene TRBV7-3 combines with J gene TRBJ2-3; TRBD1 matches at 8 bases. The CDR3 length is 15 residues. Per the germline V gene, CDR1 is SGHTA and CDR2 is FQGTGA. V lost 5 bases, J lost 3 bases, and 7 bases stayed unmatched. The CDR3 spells CASSPRTGPTDTQYF. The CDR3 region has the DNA TGTGCCAGCAGCCCCCGGACAGGGCCGACAGATACGCAGTATTTT.

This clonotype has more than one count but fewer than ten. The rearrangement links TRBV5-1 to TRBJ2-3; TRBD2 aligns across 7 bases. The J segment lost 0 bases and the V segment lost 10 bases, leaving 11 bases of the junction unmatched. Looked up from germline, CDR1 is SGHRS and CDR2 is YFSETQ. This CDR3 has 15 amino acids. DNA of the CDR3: TGCGCCTCCCAAAGGGAGGGGCATAGCACAGATACGCAGTATTTT. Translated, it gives CASQREGHSTDTQYF.

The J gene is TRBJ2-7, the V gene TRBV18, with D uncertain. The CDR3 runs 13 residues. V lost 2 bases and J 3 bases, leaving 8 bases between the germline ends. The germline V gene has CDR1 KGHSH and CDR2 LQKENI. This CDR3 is CASSPMKDYEQYF. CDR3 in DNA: TGTGCCAGCTCACCAATGAAAGACTACGAGCAGTACTTC.

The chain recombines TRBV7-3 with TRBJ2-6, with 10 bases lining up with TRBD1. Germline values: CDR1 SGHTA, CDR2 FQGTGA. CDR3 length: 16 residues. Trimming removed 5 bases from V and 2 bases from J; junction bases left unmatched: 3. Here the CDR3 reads CASSVTGGAGANVLTF. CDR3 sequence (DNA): TGTGCCAGCAGCGTGACAGGGGGCGCTGGGGCCAACGTCCTGACTTTC.

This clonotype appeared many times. CDR3 sequence (DNA): TGTGCCACCAGCTTTCCGAGACTAGCGGGGTCTTCGACCGGGGAGCTGTTTTTT. It specifies CATSFPRLAGSSTGELFF. V is TRBV15 and J is TRBJ2-2; TRBD2 aligns across 11 bases. The CDR3 consists of 18 residues. V was pared by 5 bases and J by 5 bases, with 13 bases of the junction left unmatched. Per the germline V gene, CDR1 is LNHNV and CDR2 is YYDKDF (reference sequence).

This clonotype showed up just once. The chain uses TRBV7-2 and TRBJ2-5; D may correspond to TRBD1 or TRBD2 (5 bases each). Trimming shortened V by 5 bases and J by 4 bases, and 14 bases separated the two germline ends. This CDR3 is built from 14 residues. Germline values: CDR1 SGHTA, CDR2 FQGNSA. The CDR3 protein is CASSQPGPRETQYF. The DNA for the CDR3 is TGTGCCAGCAGCCAGCCGGGACCCAGAGAGACCCAGTACTTC.

The CDR3 nucleotides read TGCGCCAGCAGCTGGGCGGGGGCCTCAAACACCGGGGAGCTGTTTTTT. It yields the protein CASSWAGASNTGELFF. J is TRBJ2-2 and V is TRBV5-1, with D perhaps matching TRBD2 (7 bases). This CDR3 spans 16 amino acids. CDR1 is SGHRS, CDR2 YFSETQ, per germline. Trimming stripped 3 bases from V and 2 bases from J, with 14 bases between.

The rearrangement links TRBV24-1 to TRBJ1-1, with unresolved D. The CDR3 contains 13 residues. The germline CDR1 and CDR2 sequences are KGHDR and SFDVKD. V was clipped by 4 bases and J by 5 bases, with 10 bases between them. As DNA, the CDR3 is TGTGCCACCAGTGAACATGGAGGGACTGAAGCTTTCTTT. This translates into CATSEHGGTEAFF.

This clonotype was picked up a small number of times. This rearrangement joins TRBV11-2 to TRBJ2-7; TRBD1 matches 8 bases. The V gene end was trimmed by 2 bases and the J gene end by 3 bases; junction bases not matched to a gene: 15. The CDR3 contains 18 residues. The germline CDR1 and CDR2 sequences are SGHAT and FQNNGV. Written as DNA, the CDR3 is TGTGCCAGCAGCTTATTTCCCCTTCGGACAGGGATGGTCTACGAGCAGTACTTC. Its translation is CASSLFPLRTGMVYEQYF.